This T cell receptor beta chain originates from a study of shared clonotypes between healthy human individuals. Study observations and caveats: The sampled material consisted only of blood, and tissue repertoires are likely to differ.

The CDR3 contains 13 residues. Germline lookup yields CDR1 MNHNS and CDR2 SASEGT. V was shortened by 3 bases and J by 4 bases, with 9 bases between the two germline ends. Over several immunoSEQ plates, each subset's genomic DNA was distributed in even portions. The protocol was immunoSEQ multiplex PCR, while the TCRdb copy is restricted to in-frame clones and leaves out a portion. The table shows around 2.5 million clones, with roughly 93% occurring only once. Recent vaccinations or acute infections were absent in the healthy HIV-negative adult donors. The split of CD4+ cells yielded CD45RA+ naive and CD45RA-negative memory subsets. Comment on this clone: Its antigen remains unknown.

The sequence was collected from a young man in good health. Some clones in this sample may be carry-over from other donors' samples. The chain carries TRBV6-1 and TRBJ2-5, with D perhaps being TRBD1 or TRBD2 (5 bases each). The specimen was naive CD4+ T cells from PBMCs. The subset: CD45RA+ positively selected. The CDR3 DNA reads TGTGCCAGCAGTGATTCTGGGGGAGAGACCCAGTACTTC. This translates into CASSDSGGETQYF.